Presented here are 21 T cell receptor beta chains from one specimen sequenced in a study of post-analysis software for immune sequencing data. Study results and caveats: Among a few TRBV segments more frequent in patients than controls were TRBV5-6, TRBV5-1 and TRBV20-1.

Tagging with unique molecular identifiers was a feature of the TCR beta cDNA libraries. TCRdb independently ran MiXCR on the PCR reads; one entry per CDR3 protein. The top ten hold less than 6% of the sample, which has a few hundred thousand distinct CDR3 sequences, 30% to 45% seen once. Antigens for these TCRs are unknown. Sequenced input: blood. These TCRs come from a girl between 10 and 17 years old with multiple sclerosis.

As regards this clonotype: A much bigger clone sits one base away, suggesting this may be a read error. The V gene is TRBV7-2, the J gene TRBJ2-3; 11 bases are shared with TRBD2. Per the germline V gene, CDR1 is SGHTA and CDR2 is FQGNSA. This CDR3 region has 18 residues. The DNA of the CDR3 is TGTGCCAGCAGCCCAAATAGCGGGAGGGCCCGGGGCACAGGTACGCAGTATTTT. Translated, it gives CASSPNSGRARGTGTQYF. The entire variable domain, with the rest obtained from reference TRBV7-2 and TRBJ2-3, is as follows: GAGVSQSPSNKVTEKGKDVELRCDPISGHTALYWYRQSLGQGLEFLIYFQGNSAPDKSGLPSDRFSAERTGGSVSTLTIQRTQQEDSAVYLCASSPNSGRARGTGTQYFGPGTRLTVL.

This clonotype was seen a few times. The chain employs TRBV18 and TRBJ2-5; tentatively, D is TRBD2 (6 bases). Trimming pared 10 bases from V and 11 bases from J, leaving 23 bases between. The CDR3 extends over 13 amino acids. Germline V gene data show CDR1 as KGHSH and CDR2 as LQKENI. The CDR3 sequence is CATTRRETNEQYF. The DNA of the CDR3 is TGTGCCACTACACGGAGGGAAACCAATGAGCAGTACTTC.

This clonotype was counted many times. The V gene is TRBV9, the J gene TRBJ2-3, with TRBD2 matching 8 bases. There are 16 residues in the CDR3. Germline CDR1 and CDR2: SGDLS and YYNGEE. The junction had 6 bases not matched to a gene; V was cut back by 0 bases and J by 3 bases. Here the CDR3 reads CASSVAVAGLTDTQYF. Here the CDR3 DNA reads TGTGCCAGCAGCGTAGCAGTAGCGGGATTGACAGATACGCAGTATTTT.

The rearrangement uses TRBV11-2 and TRBJ2-1; perhaps TRBD2 as D (7 bases). The V end was cut by 8 bases, the J end by 2 bases, with 16 bases between. This CDR3 contains 15 residues. The germline V gene encodes CDR1 SGHAT and CDR2 FQNNGV. DNA for the CDR3: TGTGCCAGCCCCCCGGGGGGCCCGACCTACAATGAGCAGTTCTTC. It translates to CASPPGGPTYNEQFF.

A word on this clonotype: A much more abundant neighbour one base away suggests this may be a read error. This chain uses TRBV29-1 with TRBJ1-1; a weak D match, TRBD1 (5 bases). V was clipped by 3 bases and J by 0 bases, with 8 bases between them. Germline V gene data show CDR1 as SQVTM and CDR2 as ANQGSEA. The CDR3 has 13 residues. The chain's CDR3 is CSVEDKMNTEAFF. DNA for the CDR3: TGCAGCGTTGAGGACAAAATGAACACTGAAGCTTTCTTT.

This clonotype was seen a few times. The chain employs TRBV12-3 or TRBV12-4 and TRBJ1-2, with 7 bases matching TRBD1. The CDR3 is 18 residues long. Trimming at V came to 10 bases and at J to 4 bases, leaving 24 bases not matched to a gene. The CDR3 region is CANNTRRGSQGSGYGYTF. DNA for the CDR3: TGTGCCAACAATACCCGGCGGGGGTCACAGGGGAGTGGCTATGGCTACACCTTC.

This clonotype was observed many times. The genes are TRBV19 and TRBJ1-2; a possible D gene is TRBD1 (6 bases). V was pared by 6 bases and J by 5 bases, with 16 bases between. Germline lookup yields CDR1 LNHDA and CDR2 SQIVND (reference sequence). The CDR3 is 14 amino acids. This CDR3 is CASRPTGTPYGYTF. As DNA, the CDR3 is TGTGCCAGTAGACCTACCGGGACACCTTATGGCTACACCTTC.

This clonotype was detected many times. V usage is TRBV7-9 and J usage is TRBJ2-1; 10 bases are shared with TRBD2. The CDR3 runs to 15 residues. J lost 6 bases, V lost 2 bases, and 4 bases had no gene match. Germline CDR1 is SEHNR and CDR2 is FQNEAQ (reference sequence). For the CDR3, the DNA is TGTGCCAGCAGCTTAAAACTAGCGGGGCCCAATGAGCAGTTCTTC. It yields the protein CASSLKLAGPNEQFF. The full variable domain, with the rest looked up from reference TRBV7-9 and TRBJ2-1, is DTGVSQNPRHKITKRGQNVTFRCDPISEHNRLYWYRQTLGQGPEFLTYFQNEAQLEKSRLLSDRFSAERPKGSFSTLEIQRTEQGDSAMYLCASSLKLAGPNEQFFGPGTRLTVL.

This clonotype was detected ten times or more. The rearrangement links TRBV20-1 to TRBJ2-7; 8 nucleotides match TRBD1. Germline loops: CDR1 DFQATT, CDR2 SNEGSKA (reference sequence). This CDR3 has 13 amino acids. The V segment lost 6 bases and the J segment 4 bases; nucleotides outside the gene matches: 8. The DNA of the CDR3 is TGCAGTGCAAAGGGACAGGAGGATTACGAGCAGTACTTC. Translated, it gives CSAKGQEDYEQYF.

As regards this clonotype: This clone may be a read error of a much larger clone one base away. The chain is built from TRBV3-1 and TRBJ2-5; D is unclear. V lost 3 bases and J 11 bases, leaving 25 bases between the germline ends. This CDR3 is 16 amino acids long. Germline V gene data show CDR1 as LGHDT and CDR2 as YNNKEL (reference sequence). CDR3 loop: CASSQSSPAGRNEQYF. CDR3 nucleotide sequence: TGTGCCAGCAGCCAGAGTTCCCCCGCTGGACGCAATGAGCAGTACTTC.

About this clonotype: This clone may be a read error of a much larger clone one base away. This chain uses TRBV6-1 with TRBJ1-2; D unclear. CDR1 MNHNS and CDR2 SASEGT come from the germline V gene. The CDR3 covers 13 residues. CDR3 sequence (DNA): TGTGTCAGCAACGCCCCGGTTTACTATGGCTACACCTTC. Translated: CVSNAPVYYGYTF.

This clonotype was counted at least ten times. The J gene is TRBJ2-6, the V gene TRBV5-1, with TRBD1 identical over 7 bases. With V trimmed by 4 bases and J by 0 bases, 4 bases remained unmatched. Germline loops: CDR1 SGHRS, CDR2 YFSETQ. This CDR3 spans 16 amino acids. The CDR3, as DNA: TGCGCCAGCAGCCAGGGACAGCTCTCTGGGGCCAACGTCCTGACTTTC. Protein sequence: CASSQGQLSGANVLTF.

This clonotype has only a few counts. The chain combines TRBV4-3 with TRBJ2-1; tentative D call: TRBD2 (7 bases). CDR1 is LGHNA and CDR2 is YSLEER in the germline V gene. The CDR3 runs to 16 residues. The V and J ends lost 1 base and 6 bases respectively, with 16 bases between them. This CDR3 reads CASSQGTGGPRNEQFF. The DNA of the CDR3 is TGCGCCAGCAGCCAAGGCACGGGGGGCCCCCGCAATGAGCAGTTCTTC.

This clonotype was counted ten times or more. The chain carries TRBV4-2 and TRBJ1-5; no definite D call. CDR3 size: 16 residues. V lost 0 bases and J 4 bases, leaving 13 bases between the germline ends. Germline V gene lookup returns CDR1 LGHNA and CDR2 YNFKEQ. CDR3 sequence (DNA): TGTGCCAGCAGCCAAGATCAGGACGCCATTAATCAGCCCCAGCATTTT. This gives the protein CASSQDQDAINQPQHF.

This clonotype was seen once. The genes are TRBV28 and TRBJ2-5; 9 bases align to TRBD2. TRBJ2-7 explains the end of the DNA better; the J call may be wrong. The CDR3 consists of 15 residues. From germline, CDR1 is MDHEN and CDR2 SYDVKM. The CDR3 spells CASSLGLAGRYEQYF. The CDR3 DNA sequence: TGTGCCAGCAGTTTAGGGCTAGCGGGACGATACGAGCAGTACTTC.

Notes on this clonotype: A much larger clone lies a single base off, so this may be a read error. The V gene is TRBV29-1, the J gene TRBJ2-7; a possible D gene is TRBD1 (5 bases). Deletions cut 5 bases from V and 12 bases from J, with 23 bases between. Germline lookup yields CDR1 SQVTM and CDR2 ANQGSEA. The CDR3 has 13 residues. CDR3 nucleotide sequence: TGCAGCGTTCTCCGACAGTCACAAGAGACCCGGTACTTC. It is translated as CSVLRQSQETRYF.

This chain links TRBV27 with TRBJ1-2; D remains ambiguous. CDR3 length: 15 amino acids. The V gene's germline CDR1 is MNHEY and CDR2 SMNVEV (reference sequence). Trimming stripped 5 bases from V and 5 bases from J, with 18 bases between. The CDR3 DNA follows: TGTGCCAGCAGTAAGCGGACTAAGGGCTGGTATGGCTACACCTTC. Translated: CASSKRTKGWYGYTF.

This chain uses TRBV27 with TRBJ1-6; D is unresolved. The germline V and J ends were trimmed by 4 bases and 12 bases, with 13 bases remaining between them. Germline CDR1 reads MNHEY; CDR2 reads SMNVEV (reference sequence). CDR3 length: 13 amino acids. The CDR3 bases are TGTGCCAGCAGTTACGGGCCCCTCGGACCCCTCCACTTT. Its protein is CASSYGPLGPLHF.

This clonotype occurred many times. The V and J genes are TRBV2 and TRBJ1-2; D unclear. Germline V gene sequence: CDR1 SNHLY, CDR2 FYNNEI. Trimming took off 4 bases at V and 1 base at J, with 13 bases between the two ends. CDR3 length: 15 residues. The CDR3, as DNA: TGTGCCAGCAGTGTTGTTCAGGCCCTTAACTATGGCTACACCTTC. Amino acid sequence: CASSVVQALNYGYTF.

This chain connects TRBV7-2 to TRBJ1-6, with 7 bases identical to TRBD1. Germline V CDR1 and CDR2: SGHTA, FQGNSA. The CDR3 extends over 12 amino acids. With V trimmed by 2 bases and J by 17 bases, 6 bases remained unmatched. Here the CDR3 reads CASSLRTGKVHF. The CDR3 DNA sequence: TGTGCCAGCAGCTTAAGGACAGGCAAGGTCCACTTT.

This clonotype was seen more than once but under ten times. At one boundary the junction diverges from the germline segment, which might be a read error. V and J are TRBV5-1 and TRBJ2-2; D may match TRBD1 or TRBD2 (5 bases each). CDR1 SGHRS and CDR2 YFSETQ come from the germline V gene. The CDR3 totals 13 residues. This CDR3 reads CASTTSGTGELCF. The CDR3 nucleotides read TGCGCCAGCACCACTTCGGGGACCGGGGAGCTGTGTTTT. Looking up the rest from reference TRBV5-1 and TRBJ2-2 gives the full variable domain: KAGVTQTPRYLIKTRGQQVTLSCSPISGHRSVSWYQQTPGQGLQFLFEYFSETQRNKGNFPGRFSGRQFSNSRSEMNVSTLELGDSALYLCASTTSGTGELCFGEGSRLTVL.